This T cell receptor beta chain was profiled in a study of Graves' ophthalmopathy and Graves' hyperthyroidism (dated by TCRdb to 2016 to 2019). With respect to the entire study: Peripheral blood was collected at initial diagnosis, prior to any treatment. TCR beta repertoire signatures were used to distinguish Graves' ophthalmopathy from Graves' hyperthyroidism and to predict progression to ophthalmopathy. In total, 135 blood samples were TCR-sequenced: fewer than 50 ophthalmopathy, approximately 75 hyperthyroidism and approximately 17 hyperthyroidism-to-ophthalmopathy patients. To explore V-J signatures distinguishing ophthalmopathy from hyperthyroidism, a discovery set of under 110 patients (43 ophthalmopathy, about 57 stable hyperthyroidism) was enrolled. For independent validation, a separate cohort was made up of around 18 hyperthyroidism patients plus 17 patients who later progressed from hyperthyroidism to ophthalmopathy. In several hyperthyroidism patients, the T-cell repertoires found in thyroid tissue were compared with those found in blood. Following sample collection, hyperthyroidism patients were given methimazole at a starting dose of 30 mg daily, and ophthalmopathy patients were given high-dose intravenous methylprednisolone. On the study overall, not on this receptor specifically: In cross-validation, the 13-signature model distinguished ophthalmopathy from stable hyperthyroidism with 85% to 90% sensitivity and roughly 81% specificity, and in the test set the corresponding values were 80% and 75%. Most expanded thyroid clonotypes with frequency above 0.001 were also detected in blood, suggesting blood repertoires may reflect the thyroid immune response. Sample size was not statistically predetermined, and group allocation was not concealed from the investigators. In validation, the model predicted ophthalmopathy progression with 70.59% sensitivity and approximately 75% specificity; 12 predicted patients were CT-confirmed with GO in a median of 6.5 months.

Patients with ophthalmopathy had moderately to severely active disease, with a Clinical Activity Score of 3 or more, a NOSPECS grade of 4 or more, and a disease duration of less than 3 months. Anyone with other autoimmune diseases, uncontrolled infections, pregnancy or lactation was excluded from the study. Diagnosis was based on clinical symptoms, serum thyroxine, TRAb, thyroid ultrasound and orbital computed tomography. Using Ficoll-Paque density gradient centrifugation, PBMCs were isolated from about 9.4 ml of fresh peripheral blood. Trizol reagent was used to extract the total RNA, and its quality was then checked on an Agilent 2100 Bioanalyzer. In its sample, this clonotype was seen a few times. The antigen it recognizes is unknown. No much larger clonotype is one base removed from it; base qualities were not supplied. TCR beta CDR3 regions were amplified from RNA transcripts for repertoire sequencing. HTBI primers and the Qiagen OneStep RT-PCR kit were used in a first-round RT-PCR, which was followed by a second-round multiplex PCR, size selection and purification. Libraries were sequenced paired-end with 100 bp reads on an Illumina HiSeq2000. Regarding the original processing steps: SOAPnuke was used for read processing, and reads with adapters, uncalled bases, a mean Phred below 15, or no exact constant-primer or identifier match were discarded. COPE v1.2.5 was used to merge high-quality paired reads. Each unique nucleotide sequence was defined as a clonotype, and clonotypes were aligned to IMGT TRB V, D and J references with MiTCR v1.1. The analysis was limited to V-J combinations with a frequency above 0.0001, which together covered more than 99% of repertoires. For each V-J combination, a TCR clonal expansion and chaos score was defined as F50 clonal expansion divided by the chaos observed in the TCRdist matrix. Features were reduced by Welch's t-statistics and random forest to around 14 V-J combinations, which fed a naive Bayes classifier. The similarity between thyroid and blood repertoires was quantified using the Morisita-Horn index. TCRdb passed the public sequencing reads through fastp at Q25 and MiXCR, retaining productive beta sequences. Every distinct CDR3 protein forms one entry, paired with its most common genes and DNA. The V and J calls were determined by TCRdb, not by the authors. The sample table lists 650,000 to 900,000 distinct CDR3 sequences, around 40% of them with a count of one. The top ten hold roughly 46% of the sample.

This receptor was obtained from an adult man with Graves' ophthalmopathy. The material sequenced was peripheral blood.

Here the CDR3 is given as CSARDAGREEETQYF. The DNA sequence reads TGCAGTGCTAGAGATGCGGGAAGGGAAGAAGAGACCCAGTACTTC. The chain couples TRBV20-1 to TRBJ2-5; tentative D gene TRBD2, with 6 bases matching. Measured from the cysteine to the phenylalanine, the CDR3 is 15 residues long. Kept here is only the CDR3 DNA, which spans 45 bases and is read in frame from base 1. Based on the germline V gene (reference sequence), the CDR1 and CDR2 sequences are DFQATT and SNEGSKA. Deletion took 0 bases off V and 3 bases off J, with a span of 14 bases between the germline ends.